These 2 T cell receptor beta chains originate from one sample sequenced in a study of control samples from healthy donors and cancer patients. Here immunoSEQ multiplex PCR was the method, and the copy in TCRdb shows in-frame clones only, minus some. The sample includes around 63,000 clones, more than 70% of them seen just once. Sequenced sample: PBMCs. The receptor source for this set is a woman aged 45-59 years with head and neck cancer.

This chain connects TRBV30 to TRBJ1-2, with 7 bases lining up with TRBD1. Trimming took 1 base from V and 7 from J; bases not matched to a gene: 6. This CDR3 is 13 amino acids long. Germline V gene sequence: CDR1 GTSNPN, CDR2 SVGIG (reference sequence). CDR3 sequence: CAWSADRVGGYTF. CDR3 bases: TGTGCCTGGAGTGCAGACAGGGTCGGTGGCTACACCTTC.

The CDR3 DNA is TGTGCCAGCCACATAGGGGAGGGAATGAACACTGAAGCTTTCTTT. Protein product: CASHIGEGMNTEAFF. The V call is TRBV27, the J call TRBJ1-1; tentative D call: TRBD1 (5 bases). Per germline, CDR1 MNHEY and CDR2 SMNVEV (reference sequence). CDR3 length: 15 amino acids. V was clipped by 8 bases and J by 0 bases, with 16 bases between them.